This TCR beta chain was documented in a study of T cells in women clearing cervical HPV infection. TCRdb keeps only in-frame clones here, not all; method: immunoSEQ multiplex PCR. The listing contains approximately 35,000 clones. Germline V gene data show CDR1 as LNHDA and CDR2 as SQIVND (reference sequence). The CDR3 runs to 15 residues. To note about this clone: One end of the junction is discordant with germline, which a read error may explain. The read ends 3 residues shy of where the CDR3 ends; the end is completed using the germline J gene. At the DNA level, this CDR3 is encoded by other sequences in the same sample as well.

The J gene is TRBJ1-5, the V gene TRBV19, with TRBD1 as a possible D gene (5 bases). Sequencing was carried out using blood buffy coat. This sequence was found in a woman between 18 and 70 years old with a cervical HPV16 infection that either progressed to CIN3+ or cleared (not recorded which). The CDR3 protein is CASSLGQGNNQPQHF. CDR3 bases read: TGTGCCAGTAGCCTGGGGCAGGGCAACAATCAACCC.